The clone carrying this T cell receptor (beta chain) has a handful of counts. Its specificity is not known. This record comes from a study of T-cell memory formation after mild COVID-19. The overall study: Among the donors, TCR clusters were largely specific to each donor. Study results and caveats: Clones that contracted from day 15 to 85 were balanced CD4/CD8, while later expanders leaned CD4+. The pre-infection memory compartment contained some responding clones, suggesting cross-reactive memory joined.

TCRdb used MiXCR to reprocess the 5' RACE reads, holding one entry per CDR3 protein. The table lists around 200,000 distinct CDR3 sequences, more than 9% of them singletons. With V trimmed by 0 bases and J by 0 bases, 5 bases remained unmatched. The CDR3 consists of 16 residues. Per the germline V gene, CDR1 is SGHKS and CDR2 is YYEKEE (reference sequence). The chain uses TRBV5-5 and TRBJ2-7; 8 positions agree with TRBD1. The sequence was obtained from a young man who had mild COVID-19 (a few samples of this study predate the infection). Cell type and time point are not known. The sample taken for sequencing was PBMCs or a T cell subset sorted from them (not recorded which). The CDR3 nucleotides read TGTGCCAGCAGCTTGGGTCAGGGGGCTAGCTCCTACGAGCAGTACTTC. Its protein is CASSLGQGASSYEQYF.